This T cell receptor (beta chain) was recovered during a study of OX40 agonist ivuxolimab in advanced cancers. In this sample, this clone turned up once. Clones were sequenced by immunoSEQ multiplex PCR, and TCRdb holds only the in-frame ones, with some missing. The repertoire has 70,000 to 90,000 clones, approximately 89% of them found once; the top ten carry 0.3% to 0.45%. The clonotype was recovered from an adult with an advanced solid tumor such as melanoma, head and neck, liver or kidney cancer. The source material was CD4+ or CD8+ T cells sorted from blood, sampled in a trial of the OX40 agonist ivuxolimab.

The CDR3: CASSRGLGGSYEQYF. In DNA, the CDR3 is TGTGCCAGCAGCCGGGGGCTAGGAGGCTCCTACGAGCAGTACTTC. V usage is TRBV5-6 and J usage is TRBJ2-7; D may match TRBD1 or TRBD2 (6 bases each). CDR1 SGHDT and CDR2 YYEEEE come from the germline V gene. Trimming took 4 bases from V and 0 from J, leaving 14 bases between them. The CDR3 runs to 15 residues.